This T cell receptor (beta chain) was recovered during a study of blood T cell repertoires in COVID-19 (TCRdb year 2020). Background on the whole study: Collaborator samples came from the United States, Italy and Spain and covered acute and convalescent phases of COVID-19. Deeply sampled blood TCRbeta repertoires from subjects exposed to, actively infected with, or recovered from COVID-19 were included in the dataset. The repertoires were released in a freely available public database meant as a resource for research on the immune response to SARS-CoV-2. Sample metadata almost always included a de-identified subject ID, COVID-19 status, age in years and sex. HLA class I and class II types, where available, came from metadata supplied by the sample provider rather than from assay-based typing. Samples came from the ongoing ImmuneRACE study (first 160 participants) plus 1,254 subjects from 6 global collaborators. The prospective study material was composed of cDNA or gDNA derived from T cells, B-cell-depleted T cells, or PBMCs. On the study overall, not on this receptor specifically: The quantity of clinical and demographic metadata differed by source and by participant and was supplied without curation.

The immunoSEQ Assay, a bias-controlled multiplex PCR, was used to amplify TCRbeta CDR3 regions from genomic DNA. Regarding the original processing steps: Nucleated cell counts per sample were estimated from amplification of reference gene primers within the assay. Sequence reads were collapsed and filtered to measure the absolute abundance of every unique TCRbeta CDR3 rearrangement. For each sample, productive Simpson clonality was calculated as the square root of Simpson's diversity index over productive rearrangements. This is the immuneACCESS table as TCRdb keeps it, with only in-frame sequences that have V and J called. A part of the clones is gone; compared with another copy, unresolved V genes explain less than half, and the rest is unexplained. V, J and clone size were drawn from that table, and D and trimming were deduced from the DNA. This sample comprises about 27,000 clones, 83% of them detected only once. About 25% of the sample goes to the ten largest clones.

Sequences SGHVS (CDR1) and FNYEAQ (CDR2) are obtained from the germline V gene. V sheds 5 bases and J sheds 0 bases, leaving 10 bases between their ends. Counted from cysteine to phenylalanine, this CDR3 has 15 amino acids. Only the CDR3 DNA is retained, 45 bases long and in frame from the first base. Collaborating institutions collected whole blood in K2EDTA tubes following their own protocols. For TCRbeta analysis, collaborator samples were shipped as frozen whole blood, as isolated PBMCs, or as DNA extracted from either sample type. In regard to this clone: Its antigen is not yet known. No per-base quality is available; no much larger clone lies one base away.

Source material: peripheral blood. This TCR was sampled from a man between 65 and 79 years old with active COVID-19. The chain links TRBV7-6 with TRBJ1-4, with TRBD1 tentatively as D gene (6 bases match). The nucleotide sequence is TGTGCCAGCAGCCCCTACAGGGCAACTAATGAAAAACTGTTTTTT. Its protein product is CASSPYRATNEKLFF.